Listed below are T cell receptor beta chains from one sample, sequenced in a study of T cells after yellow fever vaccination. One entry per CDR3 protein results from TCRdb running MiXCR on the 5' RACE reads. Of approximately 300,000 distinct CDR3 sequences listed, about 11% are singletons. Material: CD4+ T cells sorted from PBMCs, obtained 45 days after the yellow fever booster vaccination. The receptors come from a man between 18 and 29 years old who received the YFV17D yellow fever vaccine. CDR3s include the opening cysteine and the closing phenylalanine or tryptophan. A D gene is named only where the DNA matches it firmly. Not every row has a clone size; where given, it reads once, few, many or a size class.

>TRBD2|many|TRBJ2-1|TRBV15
TGTGCCACCAGCAGAGATCTCGGGACTAGCGGCCTAGAGCAGTTCTTC
CATSRDLGTSGLEQFF
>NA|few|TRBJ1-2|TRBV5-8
TGTGCCAGCACGATAGACAGCGACTATGGCTACACCTTC
CASTIDSDYGYTF
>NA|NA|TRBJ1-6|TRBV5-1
TGCGCCAGCAGCAGCGGGGACCCCGCCTCACCCCTCCACTTT
CASSSGDPASPLHF
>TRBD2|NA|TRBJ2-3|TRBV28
TGTGCCACCGGGACTAGCGGGTCAGATACGCAGTATTTT
CATGTSGSDTQYF
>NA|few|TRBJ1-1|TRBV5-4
TGTGCCAGCAGCTTGAAGAGGGGGATAGTCGCTGAAGCTTTCTTT
CASSLKRGIVAEAFF
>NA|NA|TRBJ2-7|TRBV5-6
TGTGCCAGCAGCTGGGGCTGGGGGCCTCCATCTAGCTCCTACGAGCAGTACTTC
CASSWGWGPPSSSYEQYF
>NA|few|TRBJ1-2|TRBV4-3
TGCGCCAGCAGCCGGGGGGGCCTCTATGGCTACACCTTC
CASSRGGLYGYTF
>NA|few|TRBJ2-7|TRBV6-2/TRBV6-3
TGTGCCAGGGGACTTCCAGGTTACGAGCAGTACTTC
CARGLPGYEQYF
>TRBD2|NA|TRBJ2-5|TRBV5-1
TGCGCCAGCAGACTAGCGGGGGAAGAGACCCAGTACTTC
CASRLAGEETQYF
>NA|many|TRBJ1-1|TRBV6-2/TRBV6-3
TGTGCCAGCATTGGCCCCGCCGGATACACTGAAGCTTTCTTT
CASIGPAGYTEAFF
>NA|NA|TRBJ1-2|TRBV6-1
TGTGCCAGCATTCCAACTCCAGGAGTTGATGGCTACACCTTC
CASIPTPGVDGYTF
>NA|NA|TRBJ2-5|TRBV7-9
TGTGCCAGCAGCTTAGGGGGGGGCGTGGAGGAGACCCAGTACTTC
CASSLGGGVEETQYF
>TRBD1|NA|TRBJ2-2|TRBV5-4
TGTGCCAGCAGCTTGAGTGGGACAGGGGCTCAGGGGGAGCTGTTTTTT
CASSLSGTGAQGELFF
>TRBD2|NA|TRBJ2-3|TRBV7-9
TGTGCCAGCAGCTTAGTACAGCGGGGGGGCCGTGATACGCAGTATTTT
CASSLVQRGGRDTQYF
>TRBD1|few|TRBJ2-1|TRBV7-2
TGTGCCAGCAGCTTTTGGGCTGGGACAGGGATTGAGCAGTTCTTC
CASSFWAGTGIEQFF
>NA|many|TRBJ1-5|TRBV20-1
TGCAGTGCTAGCAGGGGTGATCAGCCCCAGCATTTT
CSASRGDQPQHF
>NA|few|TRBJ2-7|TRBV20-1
TGCAGTGCTAGAGATAGCGTCCGGGGCAACCTCTACGAGCAGTACTTC
CSARDSVRGNLYEQYF
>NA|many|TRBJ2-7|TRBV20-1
TGCAGTGCTCTATACGGGGGTTCCTCCTACGAGCAGTACTTC
CSALYGGSSYEQYF
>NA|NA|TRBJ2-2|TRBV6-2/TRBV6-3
TGTGCCAGCAGTTACATGGGGGATACCGGGGAGCTGTTTTTT
CASSYMGDTGELFF
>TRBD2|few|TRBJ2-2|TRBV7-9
TGTGCCAGCATCTTTAGCGGGGGAGCTCACCGGGAGCTGTTTTTT
CASIFSGGAHRELFF
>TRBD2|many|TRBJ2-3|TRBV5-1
TGCGCCAGCAGCTCGGGACTAGCGGTGACAGATACGCAGTATTTT
CASSSGLAVTDTQYF
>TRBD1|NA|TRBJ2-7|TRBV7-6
TGTGCCAGCAGCTTAGTGACCGGGACAGGGGCTTACGAGCAGTACTTC
CASSLVTGTGAYEQYF
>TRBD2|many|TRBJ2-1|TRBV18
TGTGCCAGCTCCCCACTAGCGGGGGCGTACAATGAGCAGTTCTTC
CASSPLAGAYNEQFF
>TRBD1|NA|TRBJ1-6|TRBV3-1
TGTGCCAGCAGCCACGACAGGGGGAGTTTTTCACCCCTCCACTTT
CASSHDRGSFSPLHF
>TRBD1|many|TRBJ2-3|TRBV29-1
TGCAGCGTAGAAGACAGGGTTGGCACAGATACGCAGTATTTT
CSVEDRVGTDTQYF
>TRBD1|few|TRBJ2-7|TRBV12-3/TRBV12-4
TGTGCCAGCACTAAAAGACAGGGGGTAAGCGAGCAGTACTTC
CASTKRQGVSEQYF
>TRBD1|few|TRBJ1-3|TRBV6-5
TGTGCCAGCAGCAACACCGGGACAGCTGGAAACACCATATATTTT
CASSNTGTAGNTIYF
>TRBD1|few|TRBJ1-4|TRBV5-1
TGCGCCAGCAGCTCCCAACCGGGACAGGACAATGAAAAACTGTTTTTT
CASSSQPGQDNEKLFF
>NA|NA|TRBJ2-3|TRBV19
TGTGCCAGTAGTATGACAAAGGGCGATACGCAGTATTTT
CASSMTKGDTQYF
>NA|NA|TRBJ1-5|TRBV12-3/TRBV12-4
TGTGCCAGCACCAAAAAAGAGCTTAATCAGCCCCAGCATTTT
CASTKKELNQPQHF
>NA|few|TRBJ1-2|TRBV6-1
TGTGCCACCTCGGTAGCGGGGCTATATGGCTACACCTTC
CATSVAGLYGYTF